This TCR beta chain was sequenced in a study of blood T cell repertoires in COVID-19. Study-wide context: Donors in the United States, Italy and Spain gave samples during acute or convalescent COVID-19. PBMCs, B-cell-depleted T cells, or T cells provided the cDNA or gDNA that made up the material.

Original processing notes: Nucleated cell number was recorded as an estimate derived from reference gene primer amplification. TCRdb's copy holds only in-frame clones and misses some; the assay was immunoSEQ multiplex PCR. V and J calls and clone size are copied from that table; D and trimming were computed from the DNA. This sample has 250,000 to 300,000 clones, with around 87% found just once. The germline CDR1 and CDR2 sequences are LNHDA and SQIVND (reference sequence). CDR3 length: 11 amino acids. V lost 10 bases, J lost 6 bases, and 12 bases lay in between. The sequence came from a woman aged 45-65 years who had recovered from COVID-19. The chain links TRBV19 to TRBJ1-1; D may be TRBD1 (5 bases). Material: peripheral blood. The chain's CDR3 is CATYWGAEAFF. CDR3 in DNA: TGTGCCACCTATTGGGGCGCTGAAGCTTTCTTT.